The 8 T cell receptor beta chains given below trace back to one sample, sequenced in a study of blood T cell repertoires in COVID-19. Clones were sequenced by immunoSEQ multiplex PCR, and TCRdb holds only the in-frame ones, with some missing. The sample includes about 480,000 clones, around 90% of them seen just once. Sequenced input: peripheral blood. The receptors were sampled from a woman in her fifties or sixties with COVID-19, enrolled during active disease.

The gene calls are TRBV4-1 and TRBJ1-5; D remains unclear. Germline CDR1 MGHRA, CDR2 YSYEKL. The V and J ends lost 3 bases and 1 base respectively, with 19 bases between them. The length of the CDR3 is 18 residues. CDR3 protein: CASSHALRLDSSNQPQHF. For the CDR3, the DNA is TGCGCCAGCAGCCACGCGTTGCGGTTGGATTCAAGCAATCAGCCCCAGCATTTT.

The chain links TRBV30 to TRBJ1-5; D is possibly TRBD1 (6 bases). This CDR3 spans 13 amino acids. The germline V gene encodes CDR1 GTSNPN and CDR2 SVGIG (reference sequence). Deletions cut 3 bases from V and 9 bases from J, with 15 bases between. Here the CDR3 DNA reads TGTGCCTGGAGCGCCACAGGGAAGGGGCCCCAGCATTTT. Protein product: CAWSATGKGPQHF.

J is TRBJ2-1 and V is TRBV19; weak D call: TRBD2 (5 bases). The length of the CDR3 is 15 residues. Germline V gene sequence: CDR1 LNHDA, CDR2 SQIVND (reference sequence). The V and J ends lost 7 bases and 4 bases respectively, with 17 bases between them. Here the CDR3 reads CASTKRTRDYNEQFF. The CDR3 DNA reads TGTGCCAGTACCAAAAGGACTCGCGATTACAATGAGCAGTTCTTC.

The chain uses TRBV4-1 and TRBJ2-7, with TRBD1 matching over 10 bases. The CDR3 covers 14 residues. J was trimmed by 1 base and V by 7 bases; bases with no gene match: 4. Germline CDR1 reads MGHRA; CDR2 reads YSYEKL. The CDR3 here is CASMGQGSSYEQYF. As DNA, the CDR3 is TGCGCCAGCATGGGACAGGGGTCTTCCTACGAGCAGTACTTC.

The V gene is TRBV7-9, the J gene TRBJ2-7; TRBD1 might be the D (6 bases). This CDR3 has 15 residues. Germline lookup yields CDR1 SEHNR and CDR2 FQNEAQ (reference sequence). With 1 base removed from V and 4 bases from J, the gap between germline ends came to 14 bases. This CDR3 reads CASSLGATGLYEQYF. The CDR3 DNA reads TGTGCCAGCAGCTTAGGAGCCACAGGGTTGTACGAGCAGTACTTC.

The J gene is TRBJ1-5, the V gene TRBV7-3, with D unresolved. The ends were cut back, 2 bases at V and 4 bases at J, with 6 bases in the middle. This CDR3 has 13 amino acids. CDR1 is SGHTA and CDR2 is FQGTGA in the germline V gene. The CDR3, as DNA: TGTGCCAGCAGCTTATCCAGGAATCAGCCCCAGCATTTT. This translates into CASSLSRNQPQHF.

The gene calls are TRBV7-3 and TRBJ2-1; D is unresolved. Germline CDR1 reads SGHTA; CDR2 reads FQGTGA. The CDR3 consists of 12 residues. The V end lost 4 bases, the J end lost 10 bases, and 11 bases lay between the germline ends. The DNA for the CDR3 is TGTGCCAGCAGCTCCCCCCCGCGGGAGCAGTTCTTC. Its translation is CASSSPPREQFF.

The chain employs TRBV6-6 and TRBJ2-7; 9 bases are a match to TRBD1. The CDR3 extends over 14 amino acids. In germline, CDR1 is MNHNY, CDR2 SVGAGI (reference sequence). After removal of 5 bases from V and 6 bases from J, the junction contained 8 bases not matched to a gene. CDR3 sequence: CASSGRTGEREQYF. In DNA form, the CDR3 reads TGTGCCAGCAGTGGCCGGACAGGGGAGCGCGAGCAGTACTTC.